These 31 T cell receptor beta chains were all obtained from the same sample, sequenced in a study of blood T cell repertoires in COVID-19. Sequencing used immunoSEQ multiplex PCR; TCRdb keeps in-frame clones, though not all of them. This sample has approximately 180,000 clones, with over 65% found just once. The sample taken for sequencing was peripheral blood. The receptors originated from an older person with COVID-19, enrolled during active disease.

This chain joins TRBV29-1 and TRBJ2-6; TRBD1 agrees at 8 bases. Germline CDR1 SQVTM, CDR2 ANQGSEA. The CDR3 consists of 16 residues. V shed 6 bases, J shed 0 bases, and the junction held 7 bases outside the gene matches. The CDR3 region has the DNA TGCAGCGTCGCCCGGACAGGGATCTCTGGGGCCAACGTCCTGACTTTC. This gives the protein CSVARTGISGANVLTF.

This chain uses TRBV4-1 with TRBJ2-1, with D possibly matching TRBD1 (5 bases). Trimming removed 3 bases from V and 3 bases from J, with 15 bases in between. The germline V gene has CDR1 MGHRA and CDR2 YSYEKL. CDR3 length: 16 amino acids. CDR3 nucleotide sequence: TGCGCCAGCAGCCACCTGGTTAGGGGCGGCTACAATGAGCAGTTCTTC. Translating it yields CASSHLVRGGYNEQFF.

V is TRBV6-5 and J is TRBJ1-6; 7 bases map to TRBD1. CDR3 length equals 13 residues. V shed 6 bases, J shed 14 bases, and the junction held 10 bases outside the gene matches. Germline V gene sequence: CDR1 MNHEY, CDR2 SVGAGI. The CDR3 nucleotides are TGTGCCAGCAGGTCCACAGGGGCACGTTCCCTCCACTTT. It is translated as CASRSTGARSLHF.

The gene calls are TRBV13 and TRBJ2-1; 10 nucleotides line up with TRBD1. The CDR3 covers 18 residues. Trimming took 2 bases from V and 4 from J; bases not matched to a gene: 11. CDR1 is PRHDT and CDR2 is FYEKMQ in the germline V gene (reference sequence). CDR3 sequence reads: CASSLSDLGQGSYNEQFF. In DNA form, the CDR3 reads TGTGCCAGCAGCTTAAGTGATCTGGGACAGGGGTCTTACAATGAGCAGTTCTTC.

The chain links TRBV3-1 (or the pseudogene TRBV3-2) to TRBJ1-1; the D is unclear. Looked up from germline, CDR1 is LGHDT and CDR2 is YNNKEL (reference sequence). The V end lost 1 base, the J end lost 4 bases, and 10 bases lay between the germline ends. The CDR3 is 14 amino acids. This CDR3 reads CASSQGGLGTEAFF. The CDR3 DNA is TGTGCCAGCAGCCAAGGAGGGCTCGGCACTGAAGCTTTCTTT.

CDR3 nucleotides: TGTGCCAGCTCACCACCAGCTCAGGGAGGTTCACCCCTCCACTTT. Translated: CASSPPAQGGSPLHF. The rearrangement uses TRBV18 and TRBJ1-6, with TRBD1 as a possible D gene (5 bases). The V end was cut by 0 bases, the J end by 9 bases, with 12 bases between. Germline V gives CDR1 KGHSH, CDR2 LQKENI. CDR3 length: 15 residues.

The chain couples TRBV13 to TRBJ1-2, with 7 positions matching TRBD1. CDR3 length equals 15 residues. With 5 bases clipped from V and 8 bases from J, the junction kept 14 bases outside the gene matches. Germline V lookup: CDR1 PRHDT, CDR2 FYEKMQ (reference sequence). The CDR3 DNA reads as TGTGCCAGCAGCCTTGTGGGACAGACACAGGTCGGCTACACCTTC. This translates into CASSLVGQTQVGYTF.

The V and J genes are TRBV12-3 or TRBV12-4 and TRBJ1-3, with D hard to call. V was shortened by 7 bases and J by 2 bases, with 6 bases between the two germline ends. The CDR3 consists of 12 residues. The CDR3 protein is CASTFTGNTIYF. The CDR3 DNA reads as TGTGCCAGCACTTTTACTGGAAACACCATATATTTT.

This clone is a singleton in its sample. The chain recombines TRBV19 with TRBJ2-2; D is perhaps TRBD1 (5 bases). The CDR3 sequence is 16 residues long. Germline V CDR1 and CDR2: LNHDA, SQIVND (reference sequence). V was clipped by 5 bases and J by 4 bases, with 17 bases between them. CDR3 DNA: TGTGCCAGTAGTTACGGGCAGGGTCGGGTCACCGGGGAGCTGTTTTTT. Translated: CASSYGQGRVTGELFF.

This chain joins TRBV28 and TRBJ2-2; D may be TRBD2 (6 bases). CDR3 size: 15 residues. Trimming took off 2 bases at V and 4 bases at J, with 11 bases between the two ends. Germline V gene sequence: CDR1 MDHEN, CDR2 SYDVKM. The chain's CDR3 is CASSLGGWSTGELFF. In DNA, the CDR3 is TGTGCCAGCAGTTTAGGAGGGTGGAGCACCGGGGAGCTGTTTTTT.

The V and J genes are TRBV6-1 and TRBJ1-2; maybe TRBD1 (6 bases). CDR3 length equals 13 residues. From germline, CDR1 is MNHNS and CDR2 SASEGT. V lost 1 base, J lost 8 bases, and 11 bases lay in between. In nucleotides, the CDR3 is TGTGCCAGCAGTGAAGGGACAGTCGGGGGCTACACCTTC. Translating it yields CASSEGTVGGYTF.

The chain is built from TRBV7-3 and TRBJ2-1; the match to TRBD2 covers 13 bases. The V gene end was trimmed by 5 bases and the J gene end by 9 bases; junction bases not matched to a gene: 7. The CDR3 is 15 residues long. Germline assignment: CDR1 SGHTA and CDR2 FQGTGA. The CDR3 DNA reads TGTGCCAGCAGCCTCGGGACTAGCGGGACCGCTGAGCAGTTCTTC. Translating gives CASSLGTSGTAEQFF.

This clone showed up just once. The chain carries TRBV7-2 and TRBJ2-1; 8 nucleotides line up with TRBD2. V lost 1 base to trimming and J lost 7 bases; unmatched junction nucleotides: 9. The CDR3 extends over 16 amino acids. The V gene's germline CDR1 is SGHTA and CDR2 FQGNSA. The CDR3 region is CASSLVRGPGGNEQFF. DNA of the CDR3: TGTGCCAGCAGCTTAGTACGGGGACCGGGAGGGAATGAGCAGTTCTTC.

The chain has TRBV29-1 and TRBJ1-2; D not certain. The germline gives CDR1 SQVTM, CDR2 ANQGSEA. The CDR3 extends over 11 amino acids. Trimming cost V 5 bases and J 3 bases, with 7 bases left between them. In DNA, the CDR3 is TGCAGCGTTCTATTGGACTATGGCTACACCTTC. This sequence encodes CSVLLDYGYTF.

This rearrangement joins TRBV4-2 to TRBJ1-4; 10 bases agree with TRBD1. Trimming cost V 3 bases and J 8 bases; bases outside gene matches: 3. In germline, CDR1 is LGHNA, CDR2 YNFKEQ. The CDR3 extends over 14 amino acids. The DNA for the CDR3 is TGTGCCAGCAGCCAGACAGGGGGCGGAGAAAAACTGTTTTTT. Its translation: CASSQTGGGEKLFF.

CDR3 bases: TGTGCCAGCAGCCATTGGCCCGACACAGATACGCAGTATTTT. Its translation: CASSHWPDTDTQYF. This chain connects TRBV7-2 to TRBJ2-3; no clear D gene. The V and J ends lost 5 bases and 2 bases respectively, with 11 bases between them. Germline V gene lookup returns CDR1 SGHTA and CDR2 FQGNSA. CDR3 length equals 14 residues.

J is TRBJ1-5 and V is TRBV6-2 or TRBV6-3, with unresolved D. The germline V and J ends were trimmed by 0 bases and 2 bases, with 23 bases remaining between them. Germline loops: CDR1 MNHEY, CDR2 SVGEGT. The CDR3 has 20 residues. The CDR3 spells CASSYSPASQLIWRNQPQHF. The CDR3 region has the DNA TGTGCCAGCAGTTACTCGCCCGCATCACAATTAATATGGCGCAATCAGCCCCAGCATTTT.

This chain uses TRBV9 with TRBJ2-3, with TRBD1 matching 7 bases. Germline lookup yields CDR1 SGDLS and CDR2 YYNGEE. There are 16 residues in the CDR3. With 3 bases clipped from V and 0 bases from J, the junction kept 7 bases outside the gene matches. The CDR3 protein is CASSGGGGTSTDTQYF. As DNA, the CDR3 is TGTGCCAGCAGCGGAGGGGGCGGCACTAGCACAGATACGCAGTATTTT.

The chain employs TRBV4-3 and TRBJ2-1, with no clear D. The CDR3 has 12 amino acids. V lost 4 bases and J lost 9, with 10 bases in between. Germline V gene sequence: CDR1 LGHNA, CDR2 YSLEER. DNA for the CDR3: TGCGCCAGCAGCCTAACCCTCGGTGAGCAGTTCTTC. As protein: CASSLTLGEQFF.

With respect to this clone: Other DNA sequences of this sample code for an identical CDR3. The CDR3: CASSLGQGAYEQYF. CDR3 nucleotide sequence: TGTGCCAGCAGCTTGGGTCAGGGGGCCTACGAGCAGTACTTC. The chain employs TRBV5-5 and TRBJ2-7, with 7 bases lining up with TRBD1. CDR3 length: 14 amino acids. Germline V gene data show CDR1 as SGHKS and CDR2 as YYEKEE (reference sequence). V shed 0 bases and J 2 bases; nucleotides not matched to a gene: 2.

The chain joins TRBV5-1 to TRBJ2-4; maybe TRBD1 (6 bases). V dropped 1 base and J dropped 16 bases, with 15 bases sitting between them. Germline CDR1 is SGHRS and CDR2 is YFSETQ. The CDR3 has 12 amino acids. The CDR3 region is CASSLSSGVLYF. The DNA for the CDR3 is TGCGCCAGCAGCTTGTCATCAGGGGTTCTATACTTC.

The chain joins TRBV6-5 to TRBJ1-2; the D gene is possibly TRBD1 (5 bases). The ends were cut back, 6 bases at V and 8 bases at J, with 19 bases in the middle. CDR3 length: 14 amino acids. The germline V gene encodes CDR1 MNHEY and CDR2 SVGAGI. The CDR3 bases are TGTGCCAGCAGCAAACGGGGAGGGGCCTGGGGCTACACCTTC. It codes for CASSKRGGAWGYTF.

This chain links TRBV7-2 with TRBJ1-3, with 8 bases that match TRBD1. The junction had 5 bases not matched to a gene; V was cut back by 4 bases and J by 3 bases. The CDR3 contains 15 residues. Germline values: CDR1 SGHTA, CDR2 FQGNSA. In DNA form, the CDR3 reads TGTGCCAGCAGCTGGCCCGACAGGGGTGGAAACACCATATATTTT. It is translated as CASSWPDRGGNTIYF.

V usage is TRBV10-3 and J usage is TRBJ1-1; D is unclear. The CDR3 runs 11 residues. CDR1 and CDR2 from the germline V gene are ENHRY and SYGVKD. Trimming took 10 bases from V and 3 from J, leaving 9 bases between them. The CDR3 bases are TGTGCCACCCAGGATGACACTGAAGCTTTCTTT. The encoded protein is CATQDDTEAFF.

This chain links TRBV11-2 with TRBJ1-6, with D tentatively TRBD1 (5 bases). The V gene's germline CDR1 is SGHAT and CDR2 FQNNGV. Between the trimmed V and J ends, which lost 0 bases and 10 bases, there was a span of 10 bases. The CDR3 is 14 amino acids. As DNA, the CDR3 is TGTGCCAGCAGCTTAGAAGGGGTTCGGTCACCCCTCCACTTT. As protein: CASSLEGVRSPLHF.

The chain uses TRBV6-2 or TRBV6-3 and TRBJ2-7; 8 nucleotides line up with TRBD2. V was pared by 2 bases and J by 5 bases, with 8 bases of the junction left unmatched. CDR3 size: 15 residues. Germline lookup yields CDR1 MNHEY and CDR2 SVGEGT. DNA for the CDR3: TGTGCCAGCAGTTACGGCGCGGGGGGTTTGGACGAGCAGTACTTC. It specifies CASSYGAGGLDEQYF.

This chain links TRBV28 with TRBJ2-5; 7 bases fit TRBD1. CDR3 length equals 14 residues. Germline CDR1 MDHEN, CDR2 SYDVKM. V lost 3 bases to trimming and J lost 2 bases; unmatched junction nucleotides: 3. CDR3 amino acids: CASSFPGQQETQYF. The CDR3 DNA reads TGTGCCAGCAGTTTCCCGGGACAGCAAGAGACCCAGTACTTC.

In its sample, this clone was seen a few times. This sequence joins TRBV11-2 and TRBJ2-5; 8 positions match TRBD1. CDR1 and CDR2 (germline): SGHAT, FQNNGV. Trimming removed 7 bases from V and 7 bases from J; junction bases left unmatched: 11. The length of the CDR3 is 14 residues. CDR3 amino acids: CASNFRGQGATQYF. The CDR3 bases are TGTGCCAGCAACTTCCGGGGGCAGGGGGCGACCCAGTACTTC.

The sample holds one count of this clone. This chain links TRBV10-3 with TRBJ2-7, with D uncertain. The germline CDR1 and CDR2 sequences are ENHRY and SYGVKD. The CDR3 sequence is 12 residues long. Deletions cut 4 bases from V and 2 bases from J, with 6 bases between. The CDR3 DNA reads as TGTGCCATCAGTGGAACTGCCTACGAGCAGTACTTC. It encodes CAISGTAYEQYF.

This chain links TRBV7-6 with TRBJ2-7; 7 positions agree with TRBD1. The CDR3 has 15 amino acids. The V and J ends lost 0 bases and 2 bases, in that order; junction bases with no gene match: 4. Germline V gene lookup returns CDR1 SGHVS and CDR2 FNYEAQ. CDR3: CASSLASQGAYEQYF. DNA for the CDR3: TGTGCCAGCAGCTTAGCGTCGCAGGGGGCCTACGAGCAGTACTTC.

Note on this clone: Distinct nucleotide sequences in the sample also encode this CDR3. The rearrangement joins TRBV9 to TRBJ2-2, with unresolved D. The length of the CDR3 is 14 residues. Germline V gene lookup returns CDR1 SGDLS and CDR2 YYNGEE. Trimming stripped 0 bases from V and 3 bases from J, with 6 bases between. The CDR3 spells CASSVVVDTGELFF. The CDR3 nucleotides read TGTGCCAGCAGCGTAGTGGTAGACACCGGGGAGCTGTTTTTT.